This passage covers 29 T cell receptor beta chains from one sample sequenced in a study of lymphopenia after photon versus proton radiotherapy. Libraries were prepared by immunoSEQ multiplex PCR; TCRdb keeps only in-frame clonotypes and omits some of them. The repertoire has almost 30,000 clones, approximately 90% of them found once; the top ten carry 40% to 50%. The sequencing here drew on peripheral blood, taken from a patient treated with proton-based radiotherapy. These receptors were obtained from a woman aged 55-69 years with cholangiocarcinoma. Some clones in this sample may be carry-over from other donors' samples.

This chain uses TRBV20-1 with TRBJ1-2; no clear D gene. This CDR3 has 11 residues. Trimming pared 3 bases from V and 7 bases from J, leaving 9 bases between. Germline CDR1 reads DFQATT; CDR2 reads SNEGSKA (reference sequence). CDR3 coding DNA: TGCAGTGCTAGGGGTAACGGTGGCTACACCTTC. This sequence encodes CSARGNGGYTF.

This rearrangement joins TRBV4-1 to TRBJ2-2; D gene unclear. Germline lookup yields CDR1 MGHRA and CDR2 YSYEKL. V lost 6 bases to trimming and J lost 7 bases, with 6 bases between them. CDR3 length: 11 residues. The CDR3 DNA reads as TGCGCCAGCAGACCGGGCGGGGAGCTGTTTTTT. As protein: CASRPGGELFF.

The V and J genes are TRBV6-5 and TRBJ2-1, with 9 bases aligning to TRBD2. Germline CDR1 MNHEY, CDR2 SVGAGI. The trim removed 7 bases at V and 5 bases at J, leaving 6 bases unmatched. The CDR3 runs to 14 residues. The DNA for the CDR3 is TGTGCCAGCACTCTAGCGGGAAGGGACAATGAGCAGTTCTTC. It codes for CASTLAGRDNEQFF.

Within the sample, this clone is medium-sized. The V gene is TRBV19, the J gene TRBJ2-2; D uncertain. This CDR3 contains 14 residues. Germline V gene sequence: CDR1 LNHDA, CDR2 SQIVND (reference sequence). V lost 3 bases and J lost 4, with 9 bases in between. The CDR3 protein is CASSIVPSTGELFF. CDR3 nucleotide sequence: TGTGCCAGTAGTATTGTACCTAGCACCGGGGAGCTGTTTTTT.

This clone was observed a single time. V is TRBV4-3 and J is TRBJ2-5, with 13 bases that match TRBD2. J lost 4 bases, V lost 4 bases, and 6 bases had no gene match. The CDR3 sequence is 16 residues long. Germline CDR1 is LGHNA and CDR2 is YSLEER. In nucleotides, the CDR3 is TGCGCCAGCAGCCCTCGACTAGCGGGAGGTCGAGAGACCCAGTACTTC. This encodes CASSPRLAGGRETQYF.

The V call is TRBV5-4, the J call TRBJ2-7; 7 bases are shared with TRBD2. The CDR3 extends over 15 amino acids. Trimming removed 0 bases from V and 7 bases from J; junction bases left unmatched: 10. Looked up from germline, CDR1 is SGHNT and CDR2 is YYREEE (reference sequence). The CDR3 here is CASSLVASGGDEQYF. The CDR3, as DNA: TGTGCCAGCAGCTTGGTGGCTAGCGGAGGGGATGAGCAGTACTTC. Filled out from reference TRBV5-4 and TRBJ2-7, the complete variable domain reads ETGVTQSPTHLIKTRGQQVTLRCSSQSGHNTVSWYQQALGQGPQFIFQYYREEENGRGNFPPRFSGLQFPNYSSELNVNALELDDSALYLCASSLVASGGDEQYFGPGTRLTVT.

The rearrangement joins TRBV15 to TRBJ1-2; D remains ambiguous. The CDR3 length is 15 residues. The germline CDR1 and CDR2 sequences are LNHNV and YYDKDF (reference sequence). Trimming took 0 bases from V and 5 from J, leaving 13 bases between them. CDR3 nucleotide sequence: TGTGCCACCAGCAGAGATAAGACCCGAAGTTATGGCTACACCTTC. Translating gives CATSRDKTRSYGYTF.

The rearrangement uses TRBV5-1 and TRBJ2-1; D ambiguous. CDR3 length equals 11 residues. Trimming removed 4 bases at V and 10 bases at J, with 9 bases between. Germline lookup yields CDR1 SGHRS and CDR2 YFSETQ. DNA for the CDR3: TGCGCCAGCAGCGCCCAGATAGAGCAGTTCTTC. This gives the protein CASSAQIEQFF.

V is TRBV6-5 and J is TRBJ1-1, with TRBD1 matching 7 bases. CDR1 is MNHEY and CDR2 is SVGAGI in the germline V gene. Trimming took 2 bases from V and 7 from J; bases not matched to a gene: 7. This CDR3 has 14 amino acids. The CDR3 nucleotides are TGTGCCAGCAGTTACAAGAGACAGGGCATTGAAGCTTTCTTT. It yields the protein CASSYKRQGIEAFF.

This clone appeared once. The chain links TRBV12-1 to TRBJ2-7; the D call TRBD2 from the table was never checked on the DNA. TRBV12-1 has pseudogene status. The CDR3 is made up of 19 amino acids. The CDR3 region has the DNA TGTGCCAGCAGCTTTCCTCTTCCCGAGGTAGCGGGAGTAACCTACGAGCAGTACTTC. This codes for CASSFPLPEVAGVTYEQYF.

V is TRBV9 and J is TRBJ2-1; maybe TRBD2 (7 bases). V lost 3 bases to trimming and J lost 6 bases, with 16 bases between them. Germline CDR1 reads SGDLS; CDR2 reads YYNGEE. This CDR3 is built from 15 residues. The CDR3 loop reads CASSGGGGHLNEQFF. The CDR3 nucleotides read TGTGCCAGCAGCGGAGGCGGGGGACACCTCAATGAGCAGTTCTTC. Supplemented by reference TRBV9 and TRBJ2-1, the full variable domain reads DSGVTQTPKHLITATGQRVTLRCSPRSGDLSVYWYQQSLDQGLQFLIQYYNGEERAKGNILERFSAQQFPDLHSELNLSSLELGDSALYFCASSGGGGHLNEQFFGPGTRLTVL.

As DNA, the CDR3 is TGTGCCACCCTCGGGACGGAGCTTGGAAACACCATATATTTT. This gives the protein CATLGTELGNTIYF. This chain links TRBV10-3 with TRBJ1-3, with a possible D match to TRBD1 (5 bases). The length of the CDR3 is 14 residues. CDR1 ENHRY and CDR2 SYGVKD come from the germline V gene. V was trimmed by 10 bases and J by 3 bases, leaving 16 bases between them.

J is TRBJ1-1 and V is TRBV12-5, with D tentatively TRBD1 (6 bases). Germline CDR1 LGHNT, CDR2 FRNRAP. V dropped 10 bases and J dropped 0 bases, with 27 bases sitting between them. The CDR3 runs to 18 residues. This chain's CDR3 is CANAKHYQPRGVNTEAFF. CDR3 nucleotide sequence: TGTGCTAATGCCAAACACTACCAACCCAGGGGTGTGAACACTGAAGCTTTCTTT.

The rearrangement joins TRBV18 to TRBJ1-1, with a possible D match to TRBD1 (5 bases). This CDR3 is built from 14 residues. V was trimmed by 4 bases and J by 0 bases, leaving 9 bases between them. CDR1 and CDR2 (germline): KGHSH, LQKENI. In DNA, the CDR3 is TGTGCCAGCTCACTATTACAGGTGAACACTGAAGCTTTCTTT. Amino acid sequence: CASSLLQVNTEAFF.

The gene calls are TRBV9 and TRBJ1-6; 7 bases map to TRBD1. The ends lost 3 bases at V and 6 bases at J; junction bases unmatched: 6. This CDR3 has 15 residues. Germline CDR1 is SGDLS and CDR2 is YYNGEE. DNA of the CDR3: TGTGCCAGCAGCGAGACAGGGTCGAGTAATTCACCCCTCCACTTT. Its translation: CASSETGSSNSPLHF.

The rearrangement uses TRBV27 and TRBJ1-2; D is unresolved. The CDR3 is made up of 15 amino acids. Germline values: CDR1 MNHEY, CDR2 SMNVEV (reference sequence). Trimming pared 2 bases from V and 5 bases from J, leaving 15 bases between. The CDR3 DNA follows: TGTGCCAGCAGTTTAACCTTGACAAGTTTATATGGCTACACCTTC. Translated, it gives CASSLTLTSLYGYTF.

This chain connects TRBV5-1 to TRBJ2-1, with D hard to call. This CDR3 comprises 13 residues. Trimming took off 0 bases at V and 10 bases at J, with 11 bases between the two ends. Per the germline V gene, CDR1 is SGHRS and CDR2 is YFSETQ. The DNA for the CDR3 is TGCGCCAGCAGCTTGGACGCCCATTCCGAGCAGTTCTTC. Translation gives CASSLDAHSEQFF. The complete variable domain, with remaining parts taken from reference TRBV5-1 and TRBJ2-1, reads KAGVTQTPRYLIKTRGQQVTLSCSPISGHRSVSWYQQTPGQGLQFLFEYFSETQRNKGNFPGRFSGRQFSNSRSEMNVSTLELGDSALYLCASSLDAHSEQFFGPGTRLTVL.

This chain joins TRBV29-1 and TRBJ1-4; D is uncertain. Trimming shortened V by 6 bases and J by 8 bases, and 7 bases separated the two germline ends. Germline V gene data show CDR1 as SQVTM and CDR2 as ANQGSEA. The CDR3 covers 10 residues. CDR3 sequence reads: CSVGTEKLFF. The CDR3 coding sequence is TGCAGCGTAGGAACGGAAAAACTGTTTTTT.

The chain has TRBV7-9 and TRBJ2-3; possibly TRBD2 for D (5 bases). Germline-derived CDR1 and CDR2 are SEHNR and FQNEAQ (reference sequence). The CDR3 consists of 12 residues. The ends were cut back, 5 bases at V and 5 bases at J, with 8 bases in the middle. The CDR3 DNA is TGTGCCAGCAGCCCCGGGGAAGATACGCAGTATTTT. This sequence encodes CASSPGEDTQYF.

The V gene is TRBV7-9, the J gene TRBJ1-2; possible D gene TRBD1, 5 bases. Germline CDR1 reads SEHNR; CDR2 reads FQNEAQ (reference sequence). The length of the CDR3 is 15 residues. The V end was cut by 6 bases, the J end by 4 bases, with 18 bases between. CDR3 sequence (DNA): TGTGCCAGCAGTTTCCCTGGGGGGGTTTCCTATGGCTACACCTTC. This gives the protein CASSFPGGVSYGYTF. Full variable domain (outside the CDR3, taken from reference TRBV7-9 and TRBJ1-2): DTGVSQNPRHKITKRGQNVTFRCDPISEHNRLYWYRQTLGQGPEFLTYFQNEAQLEKSRLLSDRFSAERPKGSFSTLEIQRTEQGDSAMYLCASSFPGGVSYGYTFGSGTRLTVV.

V usage is TRBV18 and J usage is TRBJ1-3; 7 bases map to TRBD1. CDR1 and CDR2 from the germline V gene are KGHSH and LQKENI. V lost 4 bases and J lost 4; bases outside the gene matches: 10. The CDR3 consists of 16 residues. CDR3 region: CASSQLQGTPGNTIYF. CDR3 DNA: TGTGCCAGCTCACAACTACAGGGGACCCCCGGAAACACCATATATTTT.

The CDR3, as DNA: TGTGCCAGCTCACCAAGCGTGACAGACGACGAGCAGTACTTC. Its protein product is CASSPSVTDDEQYF. The chain carries TRBV18 and TRBJ2-7; D might be TRBD1 (5 bases). CDR1 KGHSH and CDR2 LQKENI come from the germline V gene. With 2 bases removed from V and 5 bases from J, the gap between germline ends came to 13 bases. This CDR3 comprises 14 residues.

The gene calls are TRBV7-3 and TRBJ1-1, with D possibly TRBD1 on 5 matching bases. Trimming pared 3 bases from V and 4 bases from J, leaving 9 bases between. The CDR3 contains 13 residues. CDR1 and CDR2 from the germline V gene are SGHTA and FQGTGA. The CDR3 nucleotides are TGTGCCAGCAGCTTGACAGAGGGCACTGAAGCTTTCTTT. Translating gives CASSLTEGTEAFF.

The V gene is TRBV19, the J gene TRBJ1-3; D gene unclear. The CDR3 is made up of 14 amino acids. V lost 11 bases to trimming and J lost 2 bases, with 16 bases between them. Germline-derived CDR1 and CDR2 are LNHDA and SQIVND (reference sequence). The CDR3 DNA is TGTGCCGCCGGACCCCCCGGTACTGGAAACACCATATATTTT. This gives the protein CAAGPPGTGNTIYF. Drawing the rest from reference TRBV19 and TRBJ1-3, the complete variable domain is DGGITQSPKYLFRKEGQNVTLSCEQNLNHDAMYWYRQDPGQGLRLIYYSQIVNDFQKGDIAEGYSVSREKKESFPLTVTSAQKNPTAFYLCAAGPPGTGNTIYFGEGSWLTVV.

V is TRBV18 and J is TRBJ1-1, with 7 bases matching TRBD1. V lost 3 bases to trimming and J lost 4 bases; unmatched junction nucleotides: 14. The CDR3 has 17 residues. CDR1 is KGHSH, CDR2 LQKENI, per germline. The chain's CDR3 is CASSPGGTGAWSTEAFF. As DNA, the CDR3 is TGTGCCAGCTCACCCGGTGGCACAGGGGCGTGGAGCACTGAAGCTTTCTTT.

This chain links TRBV6-5 with TRBJ1-1, with D possibly being TRBD1 (5 bases). This CDR3 has 11 amino acids. V gave up 8 bases and J gave up 3 bases, with 7 bases separating them. Germline V gene lookup returns CDR1 MNHEY and CDR2 SVGAGI. As DNA, the CDR3 is TGTGCCAGCGGGGGGGACACTGAAGCTTTCTTT. Its translation is CASGGDTEAFF.

This clone occurred once. V and J are TRBV5-1 and TRBJ1-1, with D possibly TRBD1 on 6 matching bases. The CDR3 has 13 amino acids. Germline-derived CDR1 and CDR2 are SGHRS and YFSETQ. Trimming took 0 bases from V and 3 from J, leaving 6 bases between them. The CDR3 sequence is CASSLAGDTEAFF. CDR3 DNA sequence: TGCGCCAGCAGCTTGGCAGGGGACACTGAAGCTTTCTTT.

The chain joins TRBV7-9 to TRBJ1-6, with D unclear. The CDR3 consists of 15 residues. Per germline, CDR1 SEHNR and CDR2 FQNEAQ (reference sequence). The V gene lost 5 bases and the J gene lost 0 bases, with 8 bases spanning the gap. CDR3 coding DNA: TGTGCCAGCAGCCCGCTCACCTCCTATAATTCACCCCTCCACTTT. Translated: CASSPLTSYNSPLHF.

V usage is TRBV6-5 and J usage is TRBJ1-2; D is possibly TRBD1 (6 bases). Trimming cost V 3 bases and J 5 bases, with 16 bases left between them. This CDR3 spans 15 amino acids. CDR1 MNHEY and CDR2 SVGAGI come from the germline V gene. CDR3 amino acids: CASSYREQGPYGYTF. CDR3 in DNA: TGTGCCAGCAGTTATCGAGAGCAGGGGCCTTATGGCTACACCTTC.